This T cell receptor beta chain stems from a study of blood T cell repertoires in COVID-19. Study in general: Acute and convalescent COVID-19 specimens originated in the United States, Italy and Spain.

Data came from immunoSEQ multiplex PCR; TCRdb stores just in-frame clones and leaves some out. The sample has around 130,000 clones; about 90% are singletons. Germline CDR1 SQVTM, CDR2 ANQGSEA. The CDR3 extends over 15 amino acids. The V gene end was trimmed by 0 bases and the J gene end by 4 bases; junction bases not matched to a gene: 6. V usage is TRBV29-1 and J usage is TRBJ1-2; 9 positions match TRBD1. Sequencing was performed on peripheral blood. The sequence was obtained from a woman in her fifties or sixties with acute or convalescent COVID-19. CDR3 DNA sequence: TGCAGCGTTGAAGATCGACAGGGGGGAACCTATGGCTACACCTTC. This codes for CSVEDRQGGTYGYTF.